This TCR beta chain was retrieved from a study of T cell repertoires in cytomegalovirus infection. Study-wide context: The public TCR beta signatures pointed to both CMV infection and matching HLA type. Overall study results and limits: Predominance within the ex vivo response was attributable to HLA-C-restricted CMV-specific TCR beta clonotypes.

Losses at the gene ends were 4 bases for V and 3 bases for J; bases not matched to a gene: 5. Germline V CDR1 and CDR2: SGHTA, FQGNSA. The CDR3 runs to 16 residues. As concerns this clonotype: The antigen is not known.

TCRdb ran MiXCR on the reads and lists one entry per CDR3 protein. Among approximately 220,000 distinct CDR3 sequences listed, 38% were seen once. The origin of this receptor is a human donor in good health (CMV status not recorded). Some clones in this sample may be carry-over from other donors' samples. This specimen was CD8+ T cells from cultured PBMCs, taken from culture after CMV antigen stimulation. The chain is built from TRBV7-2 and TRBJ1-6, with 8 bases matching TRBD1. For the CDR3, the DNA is TGTGCCAGCAGCTCCCAGGGGGCGGTCTATAATTCACCCCTCCACTTT. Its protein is CASSSQGAVYNSPLHF.